One TCR beta chain is described in this entry. In the original processing: Counts of nucleated cells, estimated from reference gene primer amplification, were obtained. TCRdb's copy holds only in-frame clones and misses some; the assay was immunoSEQ multiplex PCR. The DNA gave D and trimming, while V, J and clone size come from that table. Of fewer than 300,000 clones in the sample, over 75% were seen once. V lost 6 bases to trimming and J lost 5 bases, with 20 bases between them. The CDR3 consists of 16 residues. Germline CDR1 and CDR2: MDHEN and SYDVKM. The data stem from a study of blood T cell repertoires in COVID-19.

Sequencing input: peripheral blood. This chain joins TRBV28 and TRBJ1-5, with D possibly being TRBD1 (6 bases). This TCR was recovered from a woman aged 50 to 60 with acute or convalescent COVID-19. CDR3 DNA: TGTGCCAGCAGGCGGGGGCGAATCACTGGGGATCAGCCCCAGCATTTT. This codes for CASRRGRITGDQPQHF. Filled out from reference TRBV28 and TRBJ1-5, the complete variable domain reads DVKVTQSSRYLVKRTGEKVFLECVQDMDHENMFWYRQDPGLGLRLIYFSYDVKMKEKGDIPEGYSVSREKKERFSLILESASTNQTSMYLCASRRGRITGDQPQHFGDGTRLSIL.